The TCR beta chain described here comes from a study of blood T cell repertoires in COVID-19. Across the study: The origin of the acute and convalescent COVID-19 samples was the United States, Italy and Spain. In each case, the material was cDNA or gDNA derived from T cells, B-cell-depleted T cells, or PBMCs.

This CDR3 has 15 amino acids. The V end lost 8 bases, the J end lost 6 bases, and 22 bases lay between the germline ends. Per germline, CDR1 MDHEN and CDR2 SYDVKM. Source study methods: By means of reference gene primer amplification, nucleated cell counts were estimated. Libraries were prepared by immunoSEQ multiplex PCR; TCRdb keeps only in-frame clonotypes and omits some of them. V and J calls and clone size are given by that table; D and trimming were obtained from the DNA. The sample holds 200,000 or so clones, 80% to 85% seen once. The rearrangement links TRBV28 to TRBJ1-1; D may be TRBD1 (6 bases). The source material was peripheral blood. The TCR was taken from a woman between 40 and 55 years old with acute or convalescent COVID-19. CDR3 loop: CASALGSTGTPEAFF. The CDR3 nucleotides are TGTGCCAGCGCTTTGGGAAGTACAGGGACCCCTGAAGCTTTCTTT.